This TCR beta chain was sequenced in a study of T cell responses to AZD1222 COVID-19 vaccine. The study, taken as a whole, reports: Reports say nearly half of spike-specific TCRs go after unmutated variant regions. There were mostly white British donors and more females than males, and clonal diversity was possibly underestimated.

This CDR3 contains 15 residues. V trimming: 9 bases; J trimming: 3 bases; junction bases outside the gene matches: 8. Germline V lookup: CDR1 SGHNT, CDR2 YENEEA. Pooled together were second doses at about 4 or about 12 weeks. Method: immunoSEQ multiplex PCR; TCRdb's copy keeps in-frame clones and lacks some. The table records tens of thousands of clones, around 80% of them present only once. Notes on this clone: Its antigen is as yet unknown.

Sample: peripheral blood, taken 28 days after the second AZD1222 dose. This chain joins TRBV11-3 and TRBJ2-1; 10 bases are shared with TRBD2. The sequence was obtained from an adult who received the AZD1222 COVID-19 vaccine. In DNA form, the CDR3 reads TGTGCCAGTTCGCTAGCGGGGGAGGTCTACAATGAGCAGTTCTTC. Protein sequence: CASSLAGEVYNEQFF.